The clone carrying this TCR beta chain has more than one count but fewer than ten. Its target is unknown. Produced via immunoSEQ multiplex PCR; TCRdb's table is partial and in-frame only. Here the sample spans under 300,000 clones, approximately 90% being singletons. This entry comes from a study of Ad26.COV2.S vaccination and SARS-CoV-2 variants. Treatment denoted: over 15 received Ad26.COV2.S at low or high dose, single or two shots; about 5 received placebo; per-sample allocation not given. Collection of the samples took place on day 63 after the first injection of vaccine or placebo. Boston supplied an adult donor aged 18-55 years. Built on an Ad26 vector, the vaccine expressed Wuhan-strain SARS-CoV-2 spike. Study results and limitations: The breadth of spike-specific CD8+ and CD4+ T cell responses after vaccination was reportedly substantial. Total T cell responses were possibly underestimated by TCR breadth and depth analyses.

The V and J ends lost 10 bases and 4 bases, in that order; junction bases with no gene match: 3. Germline V lookup: CDR1 ENHRY, CDR2 SYGVKD. The CDR3 contains 12 residues. This TCR came from a person aged 18 to 59 who received the Ad26.COV2.S COVID-19 vaccine or a placebo. The sample consisted of peripheral blood, taken in a trial of Ad26.COV2.S vaccine versus placebo. The chain employs TRBV10-3 and TRBJ1-1; 10 bases map to TRBD1. CDR3 nucleotides: TGTGCCACGGGGACAGGGGTCACTGAAGCTTTCTTT. Residues: CATGTGVTEAFF.